The clone carrying this T cell receptor (beta chain) has more than one count but fewer than ten. V lost 0 bases, J lost 0 bases, and 9 bases lay in between. The CDR3 covers 16 residues. The germline gives CDR1 LGHDT, CDR2 YNNKEL (reference sequence). TCRdb analysed the RT-PCR reads with MiXCR anew, one entry per CDR3 protein. The sample consists of approximately 720,000 distinct CDR3 sequences, about 14% of them appearing once. The sample consisted of memory CD4+ T cells from blood. This rearrangement joins TRBV3-1 to TRBJ2-1; tentative D call: TRBD1 (6 bases). This clonotype originated in a female donor in good health, serving as a healthy control. The CDR3 spells CASSQEGAYSYNEQFF. CDR3 bases: TGTGCCAGCAGCCAAGAGGGGGCTTACTCCTACAATGAGCAGTTCTTC.